This T cell receptor beta chain came from a study of blood T cell repertoires in COVID-19. Across the whole study: Acute-phase and convalescent COVID-19 samples originated in the United States, Italy and Spain. Sources were T cells, B-cell-depleted T cells, or PBMCs; the material itself was cDNA or gDNA.

Clones were sequenced by immunoSEQ multiplex PCR, and TCRdb holds only the in-frame ones, with some missing. The data contain about 130,000 clones, 75% to 90% of them singletons. Germline loops: CDR1 LGHNA, CDR2 YSLEER. This CDR3 spans 15 amino acids. Trimming removed 1 base from V and 0 bases from J, with 6 bases in between. This TCR was recovered from a human donor in a cohort sampled during active COVID-19. The sample taken for sequencing was peripheral blood. J is TRBJ1-4 and V is TRBV4-3; no reliable D call. The CDR3 DNA reads as TGCGCCAGCAGCCAAGGGGGAGCAACTAATGAAAAACTGTTTTTT. It translates to CASSQGGATNEKLFF.